This TCR beta chain was obtained from a study of blood T cell repertoires in COVID-19. The overall study: PBMCs, B-cell-depleted T cells, or T cells were the source of the cDNA or gDNA that made up the material.

The CDR3 runs 15 residues. V was cut by 3 bases and J by 7 bases, with 15 bases left in between. Per germline, CDR1 MGHRA and CDR2 YSYEKL. Profiled with immunoSEQ multiplex PCR; TCRdb holds only in-frame clones, not every one. The sample contains 55,000 to 80,000 clones, about 87% of which appear only once. The chain uses TRBV4-1 and TRBJ2-2; perhaps TRBD2 as D (6 bases). Sequencing was done on a sample of peripheral blood. This TCR was recovered from a human donor in a cohort sampled during active COVID-19. This CDR3 is CASSHREWAGGELFF. The CDR3 DNA is TGCGCCAGCAGCCACCGGGAGTGGGCGGGCGGGGAGCTGTTTTTT.